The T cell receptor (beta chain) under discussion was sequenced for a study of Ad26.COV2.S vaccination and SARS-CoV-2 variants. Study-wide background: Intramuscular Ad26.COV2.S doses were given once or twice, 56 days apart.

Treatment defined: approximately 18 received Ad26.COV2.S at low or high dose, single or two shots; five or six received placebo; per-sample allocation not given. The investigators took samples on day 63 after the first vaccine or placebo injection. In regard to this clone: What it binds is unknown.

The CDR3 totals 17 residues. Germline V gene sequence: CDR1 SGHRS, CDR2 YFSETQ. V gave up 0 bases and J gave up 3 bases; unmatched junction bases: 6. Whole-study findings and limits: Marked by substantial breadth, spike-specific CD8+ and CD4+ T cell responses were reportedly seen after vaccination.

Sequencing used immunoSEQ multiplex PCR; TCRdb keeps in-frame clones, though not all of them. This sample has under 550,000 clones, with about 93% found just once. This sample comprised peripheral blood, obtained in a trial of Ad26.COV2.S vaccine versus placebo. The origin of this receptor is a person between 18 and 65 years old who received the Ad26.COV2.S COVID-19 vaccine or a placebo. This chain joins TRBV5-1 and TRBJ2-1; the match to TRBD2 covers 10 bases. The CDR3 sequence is CASSLGTSGTLYNEQFF. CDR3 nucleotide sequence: TGCGCCAGCAGCTTGGGTACTAGCGGGACCCTCTACAATGAGCAGTTCTTC.